This TCR beta chain was identified in a study of T cell responses to AZD1222 COVID-19 vaccine. TCRdb's table, derived via immunoSEQ multiplex PCR, lists solely in-frame clones and lacks some. The table records some 170,000 clones, roughly 94% of them present only once. This CDR3 comprises 17 residues. Trimming removed 1 base from V and 1 base from J, with 11 bases in between. Germline assignment: CDR1 LNHNV and CDR2 YYDKDF (reference sequence). This specimen was peripheral blood, taken 28 days after the second AZD1222 dose. This chain connects TRBV15 to TRBJ2-6, with no clear D. The TCR sequence derives from an adult who received the AZD1222 COVID-19 vaccine. DNA of the CDR3: TGTGCCACCAGCAGAGTTGCAGGAAGTTCTGGGGCCAACGTCCTGACTTTC. Encoded protein: CATSRVAGSSGANVLTF.